This is a list of T cell receptor beta chains from one sample in a study of cytomegalovirus exposure and HLA in healthy donors. Here immunoSEQ multiplex PCR was the method, and the copy in TCRdb shows in-frame clones only, minus some. The table records 200,000 or so clones, about 81% of them present only once. Material: PBMCs. Receptor source: a woman aged 45-65 years in good health and CMV-seropositive. The CDR3 runs from the conserved cysteine through the conserved F or W. D genes are given only for firm matches. Clone size is given for some rows only: seen once, a few or many times, or a class if the clone is expanded.

TGTGCCAGCAGTTCTCTAGAATTGCGGGAGCAGTACTTC,CASSSLELREQYF,-,TRBJ2-7,-,TRBV27
TGTGCCAGCAGCCCGGGGGACGTACCTGGTGACACCATATATTTT,CASSPGDVPGDTIYF,-,TRBJ1-3,-,TRBV7-2
TGCGCCAGCAGCACCGAGGGCAGCTATGGCTACACCTTC,CASSTEGSYGYTF,-,TRBJ1-2,-,TRBV5-1
TGTGCCAGCTCACCCCGGGACAGGGGGTCCTACGAGCAGTACTTC,CASSPRDRGSYEQYF,TRBD1,TRBJ2-7,few,TRBV18
TGTGCCAGCAGCGTAGACGCGGGGGGGCCCTACAATGAGCAGTTCTTC,CASSVDAGGPYNEQFF,TRBD2,TRBJ2-1,-,TRBV9
TGTGCCAGCAGTTCGCGTCCACCTGCAACTAATGAAAAACTGTTTTTT,CASSSRPPATNEKLFF,-,TRBJ1-4,-,TRBV6-5
TGTGCCAGCAGCTTAGTTTTAAGCGGGGTTTCCAAGGGGGAGCAGTACTTC,CASSLVLSGVSKGEQYF,TRBD2,TRBJ2-7,-,TRBV7-9
TGTGCCATCAGTGAGTCTTCGGCAGGGTTTGGCTACACCTTC,CAISESSAGFGYTF,-,TRBJ1-2,-,TRBV10-3
TGTGCCAGCAGCGAGGGACAGATGAACACTGAAGCTTTCTTT,CASSEGQMNTEAFF,TRBD1,TRBJ1-1,once,TRBV28
TGTGCCAGCAGCTTGGGTGGACAGGGCCTATACTATGGCTACACCTTC,CASSLGGQGLYYGYTF,TRBD1,TRBJ1-2,-,TRBV11-2
TGCGCCAGCAGTGGACTGCCCGGGGATACGCAGTATTTT,CASSGLPGDTQYF,-,TRBJ2-3,few,TRBV10-1
TGTGCCAGCAGCGCACCAGCGTGGCGGGGGGGGGTAGATACGCAGTATTTT,CASSAPAWRGGVDTQYF,TRBD2,TRBJ2-3,-,TRBV5-4
TGTGCCAGCAGCTTGGGAATTAGCGTAAGCTCCTACGAGCAGTACTTC,CASSLGISVSSYEQYF,-,TRBJ2-7,few,TRBV5-4
TGTGCCAGCAGAGCCAGGGGGGACCAGTACTTC,CASRARGDQYF,-,TRBJ2-5,-,TRBV2
TGTGCCAGCAGTTACTCGATGGCGGGTGCGCAGTATTTT,CASSYSMAGAQYF,-,TRBJ2-3,-,TRBV6-6
TGTGCCAGCAGTCCTGTCTTGGGAGCTGGCGAGCAGTACTTC,CASSPVLGAGEQYF,-,TRBJ2-7,-,TRBV28
TGTGCCAGCAGTGGAAGGGGAACGGTACCGGGCTACACCTTC,CASSGRGTVPGYTF,-,TRBJ1-2,-,TRBV6-1
TGCGCCAGCAATAAGGGGTGGGAAAACACCGGGGAGCTGTTTTTT,CASNKGWENTGELFF,-,TRBJ2-2,-,TRBV5-1
TGTGCCAGCTGGGAGCGAGACACTGAAGCTTTCTTT,CASWERDTEAFF,-,TRBJ1-1,-,TRBV6-1
TGCAGCGTTGGGACTGATAACTATGGCTACACCTTC,CSVGTDNYGYTF,-,TRBJ1-2,-,TRBV29-1
TGCGCCAGCAGTCCGGACAGGGCGTCTGGAAACACCATATATTTT,CASSPDRASGNTIYF,TRBD1,TRBJ1-3,-,TRBV10-1
TGTGCCAGCAGTATAAACAGGGGGATGGAGACCCAGTACTTC,CASSINRGMETQYF,TRBD1,TRBJ2-5,-,TRBV28
TGTGCCAGCAGCTTAGCCAGGCCCACCTACGAGCAGTACTTC,CASSLARPTYEQYF,-,TRBJ2-7,-,TRBV13
TGTGCCAGCAGCAGACAGGGAGATGGCTACACCTTC,CASSRQGDGYTF,TRBD1,TRBJ1-2,-,TRBV11-2
TGCAGCGTGAGGAACACTGAAGCTTTCTTT,CSVRNTEAFF,-,TRBJ1-1,-,TRBV29-1
TGTGCCAGCAGCTCACCGGGACAGATTGCTTTCTTT,CASSSPGQIAFF,TRBD1,TRBJ1-1,-,TRBV5-4
TGTGCCAGCAGTCTTACCGGGGGACAGGGGGTTGGGCAGTACTTC,CASSLTGGQGVGQYF,TRBD1,TRBJ2-7,-,TRBV7-2
TGCAGCGTTGATCCGACAGGCACAGATACGCAGTATTTT,CSVDPTGTDTQYF,-,TRBJ2-3,-,TRBV29-1